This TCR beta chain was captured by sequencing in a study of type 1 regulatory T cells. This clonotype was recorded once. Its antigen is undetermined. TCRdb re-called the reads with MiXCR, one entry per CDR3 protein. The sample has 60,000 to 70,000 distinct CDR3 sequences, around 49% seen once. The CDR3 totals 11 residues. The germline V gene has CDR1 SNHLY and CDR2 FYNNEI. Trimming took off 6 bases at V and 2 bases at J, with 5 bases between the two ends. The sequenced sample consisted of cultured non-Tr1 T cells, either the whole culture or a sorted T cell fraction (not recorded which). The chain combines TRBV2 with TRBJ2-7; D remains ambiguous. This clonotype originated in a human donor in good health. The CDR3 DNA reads TGTGCCAGCAGCCAGACCTACGAGCAGTACTTC. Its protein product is CASSQTYEQYF.